This T cell receptor beta chain was observed in a study of T cell repertoires in cytomegalovirus infection (dated by TCRdb to the late 2010s). General notes on the study: Peptide stimulations targeted recently identified HLA-C-restricted CMV epitopes, whose presentation resists viral immunomodulation, together with well-studied HLA-B-restricted epitopes. Donor HLA type was relevant to the analysis, because carriage of CMV infection together with the matching HLA type was indicated by public TCR beta signatures.

Here is what the overall study found, with its caveats: The ex vivo response was dominated by HLA-C-restricted CMV-specific TCR beta clonotypes, and the single most frequent clonotype in two of eight donors was supplied by these HLA-C-restricted clonotypes. Carriers of CMV infection plus the relevant HLA type were discriminated by the cumulative frequency of public TCR beta family members in the study cohort and in an independent 352-donor cohort.

The sequencer listed for this sample is Illumina HiSeq 1500. TCRdb reprocessing: public reads trimmed at Q25 with fastp, clones called with MiXCR, in-frame beta chains kept. When rows share a CDR3 protein, they turn into one entry using the most common DNA and genes. This sample holds about 340,000 distinct CDR3 sequences; 25% to 30% were observed only once. 20% of the sample belongs to the ten largest clones. This clonotype was observed at least ten times. No cognate antigen has been identified for it. There are no base qualities to consult, and no much larger clone falls within one base. As encoded in the germline V gene, CDR1 is LGHNA while CDR2 is YNFKEQ. V loses 0 bases at its end and J loses 1 base; junction bases beyond the gene matches: 4. Including the terminal cysteine and phenylalanine, the CDR3 comprises 17 residues. Only the CDR3 portion is preserved as DNA: 51 bases, with reading frame beginning at the first base.

Interpreted using the paper, the treatment or condition label stands for: in vitro stimulation with specific CMV peptide epitopes to enrich CMV-specific T cells. Material: cultured PBMCs, obtained from culture after CMV antigen stimulation. The rearrangement joined TRBV4-2 to TRBJ2-2, with TRBD2 matching 8 junction bases. The sequence came from a human donor in good health (CMV status not recorded). Some clones in this sample may be carry-over from other donors' samples. The DNA sequence reads TGTGCCAGCAGCCAAGATTGGGCGGGGGGGAACACCGGGGAGCTGTTTTTT. It encodes CASSQDWAGGNTGELFF.